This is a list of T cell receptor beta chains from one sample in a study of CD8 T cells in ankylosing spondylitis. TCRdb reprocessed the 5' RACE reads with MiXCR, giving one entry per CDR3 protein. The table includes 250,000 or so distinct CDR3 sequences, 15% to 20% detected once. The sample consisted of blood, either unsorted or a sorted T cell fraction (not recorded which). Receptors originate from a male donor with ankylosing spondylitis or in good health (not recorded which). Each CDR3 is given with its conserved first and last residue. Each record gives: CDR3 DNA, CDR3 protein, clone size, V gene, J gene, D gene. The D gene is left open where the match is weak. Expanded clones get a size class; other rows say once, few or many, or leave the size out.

CDR3 DNA: TGTGCCATTCCCTCCGCGACTAGCGGCAACACCGGGGAGCTGTTTTTT
CDR3 protein: CAIPSATSGNTGELFF
clone size: NA
V gene: TRBV7-9
J gene: TRBJ2-2
D gene: TRBD2

CDR3 DNA: TGTGCCAGCAGCTTAGGAGGCCAGGGCCTGGGGCCCCAGCATTTT
CDR3 protein: CASSLGGQGLGPQHF
clone size: many
V gene: TRBV7-9
J gene: TRBJ1-5
D gene: NA

CDR3 DNA: TGCAGTGCTTTCGACCTAGCGGGAGTGGGTGAGCAGTTCTTC
CDR3 protein: CSAFDLAGVGEQFF
clone size: many
V gene: TRBV20-1
J gene: TRBJ2-1
D gene: TRBD2

CDR3 DNA: TGCAGTGCTAGAGTCGGGAGTGAATTGATCGAGCAGTACTTC
CDR3 protein: CSARVGSELIEQYF
clone size: NA
V gene: TRBV20-1
J gene: TRBJ2-7
D gene: NA

CDR3 DNA: TGTGCCAGCAGCTTATATGGACAGCACAATGAGCAGTTCTTC
CDR3 protein: CASSLYGQHNEQFF
clone size: NA
V gene: TRBV7-3
J gene: TRBJ2-1
D gene: NA

CDR3 DNA: TGTGCCAGCAGAAATAGCGGGAGCGGGCCAGATACGCAGTATTTT
CDR3 protein: CASRNSGSGPDTQYF
clone size: NA
V gene: TRBV28
J gene: TRBJ2-3
D gene: TRBD2

CDR3 DNA: TGTGCCAGCAGCTTAGGGGTCGGAGGCACCGGGGAGCTGTTTTTT
CDR3 protein: CASSLGVGGTGELFF
clone size: NA
V gene: TRBV7-9
J gene: TRBJ2-2
D gene: NA

CDR3 DNA: TGCGCCAGCAGCCAAGGGCTAGCGTGGACCTACGAGCAGTACTTC
CDR3 protein: CASSQGLAWTYEQYF
clone size: NA
V gene: TRBV4-1
J gene: TRBJ2-7
D gene: NA

CDR3 DNA: TGTGCCAGCAGTTACGGGGGAGTCGGCGAGCAGTACTTC
CDR3 protein: CASSYGGVGEQYF
clone size: once
V gene: TRBV6-5
J gene: TRBJ2-7
D gene: NA

CDR3 DNA: TGTGCCAGCAGCACGACTAGTCATGAGCAGTTCTTC
CDR3 protein: CASSTTSHEQFF
clone size: few
V gene: TRBV11-1
J gene: TRBJ2-1
D gene: NA

CDR3 DNA: TGCGCCAGCAGCTTGATCTCAATTACTGAAGCTTTCTTT
CDR3 protein: CASSLISITEAFF
clone size: once
V gene: TRBV5-1
J gene: TRBJ1-1
D gene: NA